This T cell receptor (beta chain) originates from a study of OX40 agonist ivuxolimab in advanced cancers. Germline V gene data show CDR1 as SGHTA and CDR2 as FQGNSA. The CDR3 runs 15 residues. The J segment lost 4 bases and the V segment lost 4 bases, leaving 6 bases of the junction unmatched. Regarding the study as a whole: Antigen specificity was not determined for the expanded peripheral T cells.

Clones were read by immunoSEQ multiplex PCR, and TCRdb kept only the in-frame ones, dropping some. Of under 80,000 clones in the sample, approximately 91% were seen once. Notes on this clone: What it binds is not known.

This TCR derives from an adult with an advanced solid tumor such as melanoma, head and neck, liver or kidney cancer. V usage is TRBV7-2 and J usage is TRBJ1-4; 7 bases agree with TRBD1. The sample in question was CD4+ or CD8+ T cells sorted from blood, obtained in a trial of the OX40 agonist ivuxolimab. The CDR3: CASSSSGQINEKLFF. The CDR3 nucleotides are TGTGCCAGCAGCTCATCGGGACAGATTAATGAAAAACTGTTTTTT.